This is a list of T cell receptor beta chains from one sample in a study of T cell responses to AZD1222 COVID-19 vaccine. Profiled with immunoSEQ multiplex PCR; TCRdb holds only in-frame clones, not every one. The sample includes 250,000 to 300,000 clones, roughly 93% of them seen just once. Sequences were derived from peripheral blood, sampled 28 days after the second AZD1222 dose. Receptor source: an adult who received the AZD1222 COVID-19 vaccine. CDR3s include the opening cysteine and the closing phenylalanine or tryptophan. The D gene is left open where the match is weak. The listing skips clone size in some rows; elsewhere it reads once, few, many or a size class.

size: few; J: TRBJ1-2; D: TRBD1; V: TRBV25-1; CDR3: CASRAGGAYGYTF; DNA: TGTGCCAGCAGGGCAGGGGGCGCTTATGGCTACACCTTC
size: .; J: TRBJ2-7; D: .; V: TRBV5-1; CDR3: CASSRTLLEANYEQYF; DNA: TGCGCCAGCAGCCGAACTCTACTAGAAGCCAACTACGAGCAGTACTTC
size: .; J: TRBJ2-3; D: .; V: TRBV5-1; CDR3: CASSLNGQQSSTDTQYF; DNA: TGCGCCAGCAGCTTGAATGGGCAGCAATCTAGCACAGATACGCAGTATTTT
size: .; J: TRBJ2-7; D: .; V: TRBV5-1; CDR3: CASSLETGVYEQYF; DNA: TGCGCCAGCAGCTTGGAGACAGGAGTCTACGAGCAGTACTTC
size: .; J: TRBJ1-2; D: TRBD1; V: TRBV5-1; CDR3: CASSPGTGGNGYTF; DNA: TGCGCCAGCAGCCCAGGGACAGGGGGCAATGGCTACACCTTC
size: once; J: TRBJ1-3; D: TRBD1; V: TRBV15; CDR3: CATSRRDRDGVNTIYF; DNA: TGTGCCACCAGCAGAAGGGACAGGGACGGAGTAAACACCATATATTTT
size: .; J: TRBJ2-7; D: .; V: TRBV5-8; CDR3: CASSLNHNYEQYF; DNA: TGTGCCAGCAGCTTGAATCATAACTACGAGCAGTACTTC
size: .; J: TRBJ2-7; D: TRBD2; V: TRBV9; CDR3: CASSDSPWEGEQYF; DNA: TGTGCCAGCAGCGATTCTCCGTGGGAGGGCGAGCAGTACTTC
size: .; J: TRBJ2-7; D: .; V: TRBV11-1; CDR3: CASSLTRRYDHKQYF; DNA: TGTGCCAGCAGCTTGACTAGGCGATATGATCACAAGCAGTACTTC
size: .; J: TRBJ2-2; D: .; V: TRBV21-1; CDR3: CASSKVHRTGTGELFF; DNA: TGTGCCAGCAGCAAAGTTCACAGGACTGGCACCGGGGAGCTGTTTTTT
size: .; J: TRBJ2-1; D: TRBD2; V: TRBV25-1; CDR3: CASSDPRLAGGAKQFF; DNA: TGTGCCAGCAGTGACCCGAGACTAGCGGGGGGGGCCAAGCAGTTCTTC
size: .; J: TRBJ2-5; D: TRBD2; V: TRBV29-1; CDR3: CSFVAGGPETQYF; DNA: TGCAGTTTTGTAGCGGGGGGGCCGGAGACCCAGTACTTC
size: .; J: TRBJ1-1; D: .; V: TRBV29-1; CDR3: CSVEEGPGTEAFF; DNA: TGCAGCGTTGAAGAGGGACCGGGCACTGAAGCTTTCTTT
size: .; J: TRBJ1-4; D: .; V: TRBV5-5; CDR3: CASSLSSVGEKLFF; DNA: TGTGCCAGCAGCTTATCGTCGGTGGGGGAAAAACTGTTTTTT
size: .; J: TRBJ2-1; D: .; V: TRBV5-1; CDR3: CASSFRRGKVGDDEQFF; DNA: TGCGCCAGCAGCTTTCGCCGAGGAAAGGTCGGGGACGATGAGCAGTTCTTC
size: .; J: TRBJ1-1; D: .; V: TRBV5-1; CDR3: CASSTGQLRGTEAFF; DNA: TGCGCCAGCAGCACCGGACAGTTGAGGGGCACTGAAGCTTTCTTT
size: .; J: TRBJ2-4; D: .; V: TRBV7-8; CDR3: CASSRNFREAKNIQYF; DNA: TGTGCCAGCAGCCGAAACTTTCGGGAAGCCAAAAACATTCAGTACTTC
size: .; J: TRBJ1-1; D: .; V: TRBV7-3; CDR3: CASSLVAGRGTEAFF; DNA: TGTGCCAGCAGCTTAGTAGCGGGGCGCGGCACTGAAGCTTTCTTT
size: .; J: TRBJ2-7; D: .; V: TRBV9; CDR3: CASSGDGYEQYF; DNA: TGTGCCAGCAGCGGTGACGGCTACGAGCAGTACTTC
size: .; J: TRBJ1-5; D: .; V: TRBV15; CDR3: CATSSGPLGGNQPQHF; DNA: TGTGCCACCAGCAGCGGGCCCCTGGGGGGCAATCAGCCCCAGCATTTT
size: .; J: TRBJ2-5; D: .; V: TRBV5-1; CDR3: CASSTGGGKETQYF; DNA: TGCGCCAGCAGCACCGGTGGGGGAAAAGAGACCCAGTACTTC
size: .; J: TRBJ2-3; D: TRBD2; V: TRBV13; CDR3: CASSFPGGTDTQYF; DNA: TGTGCCAGCAGCTTCCCGGGAGGTACAGATACGCAGTATTTT
size: .; J: TRBJ2-7; D: TRBD2; V: TRBV7-2; CDR3: CASSSGLAGEKYF; DNA: TGTGCCAGCAGCTCGGGACTAGCGGGAGAAAAGTACTTC
size: .; J: TRBJ2-2; D: .; V: TRBV5-1; CDR3: CASRPSDSTGELFF; DNA: TGCGCCAGCAGACCTAGTGATTCCACCGGGGAGCTGTTTTTT
size: .; J: TRBJ2-2; D: .; V: TRBV7-8; CDR3: CASIPGWGTVNTGELFF; DNA: TGTGCCAGCATCCCAGGGTGGGGGACGGTGAACACCGGGGAGCTGTTTTTT
size: .; J: TRBJ2-4; D: .; V: TRBV6-5; CDR3: CASTLGPGQNIQYF; DNA: TGTGCCAGCACGCTGGGGCCGGGGCAAAACATTCAGTACTTC
size: .; J: TRBJ1-2; D: .; V: TRBV5-1; CDR3: CASSLDINYGYTF; DNA: TGCGCCAGCAGCTTAGACATAAACTATGGCTACACCTTC
size: once; J: TRBJ1-1; D: TRBD1; V: TRBV5-4; CDR3: CASSPTGLGTEAFF; DNA: TGTGCCAGCAGCCCGACAGGGCTAGGCACTGAAGCTTTCTTT
size: once; J: TRBJ2-7; D: TRBD1; V: TRBV14; CDR3: CASSQRQGGEQYF; DNA: TGTGCCAGCAGCCAGAGACAGGGTGGCGAGCAGTACTTC
size: once; J: TRBJ2-5; D: TRBD2; V: TRBV9; CDR3: CASSGRGGPPETQYF; DNA: TGTGCCAGCAGCGGGCGGGGGGGGCCCCCAGAGACCCAGTACTTC
size: .; J: TRBJ2-7; D: TRBD2; V: TRBV25-1; CDR3: CASRPSGKNEQYF; DNA: TGTGCCAGCAGGCCCAGCGGGAAAAACGAGCAGTACTTC
size: .; J: TRBJ2-7; D: TRBD1; V: TRBV27; CDR3: CASKNYRGHEQYF; DNA: TGTGCCAGCAAGAATTACAGGGGGCACGAGCAGTACTTC
size: .; J: TRBJ1-2; D: .; V: TRBV21-1; CDR3: CASSKGPGVRYGYTF; DNA: TGTGCCAGCAGCAAAGGCCCAGGGGTGAGGTATGGCTACACCTTC
size: .; J: TRBJ2-7; D: .; V: TRBV20-1; CDR3: CRARGLEQYF; DNA: TGCAGGGCTCGGGGTCTCGAGCAGTACTTC
size: once; J: TRBJ1-2; D: .; V: TRBV4-1; CDR3: CASSHRTENYGYTF; DNA: TGCGCCAGCAGCCATCGGACGGAGAACTATGGCTACACCTTC
size: .; J: TRBJ2-3; D: .; V: TRBV28; CDR3: CASSLGWGHTQYF; DNA: TGTGCCAGCAGTTTGGGGTGGGGGCATACGCAGTATTTT
size: .; J: TRBJ2-2; D: .; V: TRBV4-1; CDR3: CASSQIDRIAGELFF; DNA: TGCGCCAGCAGCCAAATAGACCGGATAGCCGGGGAGCTGTTTTTT
size: .; J: TRBJ2-7; D: .; V: TRBV7-2; CDR3: CASSLAAGGGTYEQYF; DNA: TGTGCCAGCAGCTTAGCCGCAGGCGGGGGCACCTACGAGCAGTACTTC
size: once; J: TRBJ2-7; D: .; V: TRBV25-1; CDR3: CASSGRTGLTYEQYF; DNA: TGTGCCAGCAGCGGGAGGACAGGCCTAACCTACGAGCAGTACTTC
size: once; J: TRBJ2-7; D: TRBD2; V: TRBV5-1; CDR3: CASSLTSGGAFYEQYF; DNA: TGCGCCAGCAGCCTAACTAGCGGGGGGGCTTTCTACGAGCAGTACTTC
size: .; J: TRBJ1-5; D: .; V: TRBV28; CDR3: CASSLWAAPQPQHF; DNA: TGTGCCAGCAGTTTATGGGCCGCTCCTCAGCCCCAGCATTTT
size: .; J: TRBJ2-7; D: .; V: TRBV19; CDR3: CASSEAWGPTYEQYF; DNA: TGTGCCAGTAGTGAAGCCTGGGGCCCAACCTACGAGCAGTACTTC